This TCR beta chain was obtained from a study of blood T cells in healthy people across ages. Next came a second PCR, run for about 6 to 12 cycles, which used a sample-barcoded 5' primer along with a J-beta primer mix. TCRdb redid the calling of the 5' RACE reads with MiXCR, one entry per CDR3 protein. The sample shows about 1.5 million distinct CDR3 sequences, under 55% of them seen only once. Aged roughly 6 to 90, donors were systemically healthy Caucasians from Russia. Per the germline V gene, CDR1 is SGDLS and CDR2 is YYNGEE. The CDR3 sequence is 17 residues long. Trimming cost V 3 bases and J 8 bases, with 26 bases left between them.

This sequence joins TRBV9 and TRBJ1-2; a weak D match, TRBD1 (6 bases). This clonotype was sampled from a woman between 18 and 29 years old in good health. Sequencing input: blood. CDR3 sequence: CASSDEKIRRGLTGYTF. The CDR3 coding sequence is TGTGCCAGCAGCGACGAGAAGATTAGACGGGGGCTGACCGGCTACACCTTC.